This T cell receptor beta chain originates from a study of blood T cell repertoires in COVID-19. Study in general: Samples representing acute and convalescent COVID-19 were sourced from the United States, Italy and Spain. T cells, B-cell-depleted T cells, or PBMCs provided the cDNA or gDNA that served as material.

Germline CDR1 and CDR2: LGHNA and YNFKEQ. The germline V and J ends were trimmed by 0 bases and 14 bases, with 14 bases remaining between them. The CDR3 is 13 residues long. Under the authors' procedure: The authors estimated nucleated cell counts from reference gene primer amplification. TCRdb's table, derived via immunoSEQ multiplex PCR, lists solely in-frame clones and lacks some. The V and J calls and clone size were taken over from that table, and D and trimming were inferred from the DNA. The sample has fewer than 75,000 clones; under 90% are singletons. The material sequenced was peripheral blood. The receptor's source is a man in his 60s with acute or convalescent COVID-19. The chain carries TRBV4-2 and TRBJ1-3, with a possible D match to TRBD1 (6 bases). The CDR3 sequence is CASSQEGAGSVYF. CDR3 sequence (DNA): TGTGCCAGCAGCCAAGAGGGGGCGGGCAGTGTATATTTT.